This TCR beta chain was profiled in a study of cytomegalovirus exposure and HLA in healthy donors. Notes on the study in general: Most TCR sequences were seen very rarely across donors, but some public TCRs occurred in many.

Each of the donors was a healthy bone marrow donor. Points on this clone: Antigen unknown.

V lost 0 bases and J lost 8, with 9 bases in between. The CDR3 sequence is 13 residues long. CDR1 is SGHDT, CDR2 YYEEEE, per germline. Primers included in the PCR were 60 Vbeta and 13 Jbeta primers. The protocol was immunoSEQ multiplex PCR, while the TCRdb copy is restricted to in-frame clones and leaves out a portion. This table holds approximately 40,000 clones, 75% to 85% found once. Sequenced material: PBMCs. The chain uses TRBV5-6 and TRBJ1-5; no reliable D call. This TCR was recovered from a woman in her thirties or forties in good health and CMV-seronegative. CDR3 protein: CASSLAPEEPQHF. The DNA for the CDR3 is TGTGCCAGCAGCTTGGCACCGGAGGAGCCCCAGCATTTT. Complete variable domain (other parts from reference TRBV5-6 and TRBJ1-5): DAGVTQSPTHLIKTRGQQVTLRCSPKSGHDTVSWYQQALGQGPQFIFQYYEEEERQRGNFPDRFSGHQFPNYSSELNVNALLLGDSALYLCASSLAPEEPQHFGDGTRLSIL.